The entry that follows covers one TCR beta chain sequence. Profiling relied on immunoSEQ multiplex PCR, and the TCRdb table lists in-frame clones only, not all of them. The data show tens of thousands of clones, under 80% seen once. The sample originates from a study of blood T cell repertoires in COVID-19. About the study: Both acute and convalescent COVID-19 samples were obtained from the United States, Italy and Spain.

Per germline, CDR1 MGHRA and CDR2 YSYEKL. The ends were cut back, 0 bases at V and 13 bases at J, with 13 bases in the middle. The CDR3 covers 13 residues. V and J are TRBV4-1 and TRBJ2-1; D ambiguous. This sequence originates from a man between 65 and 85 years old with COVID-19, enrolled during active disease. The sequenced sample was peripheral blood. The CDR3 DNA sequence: TGCGCCAGCAGCCAAGAGTACGAGACTTCTCAGTTCTTC. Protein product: CASSQEYETSQFF.